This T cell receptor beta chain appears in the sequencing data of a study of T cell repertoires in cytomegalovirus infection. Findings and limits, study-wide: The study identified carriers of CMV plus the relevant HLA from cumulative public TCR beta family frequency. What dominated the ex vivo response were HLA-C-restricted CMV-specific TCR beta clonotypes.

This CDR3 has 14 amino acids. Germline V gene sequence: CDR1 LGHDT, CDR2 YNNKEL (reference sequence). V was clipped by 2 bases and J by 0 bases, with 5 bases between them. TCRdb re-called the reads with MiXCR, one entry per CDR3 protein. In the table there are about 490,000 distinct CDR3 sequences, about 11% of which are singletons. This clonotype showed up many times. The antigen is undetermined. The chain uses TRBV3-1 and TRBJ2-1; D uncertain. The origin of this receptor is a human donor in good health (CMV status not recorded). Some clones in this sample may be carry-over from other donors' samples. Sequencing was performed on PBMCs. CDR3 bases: TGTGCCAGCAGCCAAAAAGGCTCCTACAATGAGCAGTTCTTC. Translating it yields CASSQKGSYNEQFF.